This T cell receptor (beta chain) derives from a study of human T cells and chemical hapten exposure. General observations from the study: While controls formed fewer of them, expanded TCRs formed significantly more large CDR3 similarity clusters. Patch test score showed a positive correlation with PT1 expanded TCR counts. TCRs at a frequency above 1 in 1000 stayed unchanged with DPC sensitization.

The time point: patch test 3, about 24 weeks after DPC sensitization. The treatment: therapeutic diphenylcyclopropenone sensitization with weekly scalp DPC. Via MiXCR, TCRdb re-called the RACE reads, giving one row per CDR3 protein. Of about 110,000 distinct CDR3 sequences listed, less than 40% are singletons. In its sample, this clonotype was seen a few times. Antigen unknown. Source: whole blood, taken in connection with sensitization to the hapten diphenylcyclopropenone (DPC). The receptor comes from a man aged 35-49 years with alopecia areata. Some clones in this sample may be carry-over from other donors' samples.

Here the CDR3 reads CASSLDISTDTQYF. Written as DNA, the CDR3 is TGTGCCAGCAGCTTAGACATTAGCACAGATACGCAGTATTTT. The chain combines TRBV7-9 with TRBJ2-3; no clear D gene. V was clipped by 1 base and J by 0 bases, with 5 bases between them. Germline CDR1 and CDR2: SEHNR and FQNEAQ (reference sequence). The CDR3 has 14 amino acids.